This T cell receptor beta chain came from a study of blood T cell repertoires in COVID-19. The overall study: The United States, Italy and Spain supplied acute and convalescent COVID-19 samples.

The junction had 14 bases not matched to a gene; V was cut back by 0 bases and J by 6 bases. The CDR3 runs to 20 residues. CDR1 is MGHRA and CDR2 is YSYEKL in the germline V gene. Profiling relied on immunoSEQ multiplex PCR, and the TCRdb table lists in-frame clones only, not all of them. The table shows 100,000 to 120,000 clones, with 81% occurring only once. Sequencing was carried out using peripheral blood. The TCR originated in a man over 45 with acute or convalescent COVID-19. The chain recombines TRBV4-1 with TRBJ2-1, with 13 bases lining up with TRBD2. CDR3 protein: CASSQESKRLAGGPSNEQFF. DNA for the CDR3: TGCGCCAGCAGCCAAGAGAGTAAGAGACTAGCGGGGGGCCCTTCCAATGAGCAGTTCTTC.